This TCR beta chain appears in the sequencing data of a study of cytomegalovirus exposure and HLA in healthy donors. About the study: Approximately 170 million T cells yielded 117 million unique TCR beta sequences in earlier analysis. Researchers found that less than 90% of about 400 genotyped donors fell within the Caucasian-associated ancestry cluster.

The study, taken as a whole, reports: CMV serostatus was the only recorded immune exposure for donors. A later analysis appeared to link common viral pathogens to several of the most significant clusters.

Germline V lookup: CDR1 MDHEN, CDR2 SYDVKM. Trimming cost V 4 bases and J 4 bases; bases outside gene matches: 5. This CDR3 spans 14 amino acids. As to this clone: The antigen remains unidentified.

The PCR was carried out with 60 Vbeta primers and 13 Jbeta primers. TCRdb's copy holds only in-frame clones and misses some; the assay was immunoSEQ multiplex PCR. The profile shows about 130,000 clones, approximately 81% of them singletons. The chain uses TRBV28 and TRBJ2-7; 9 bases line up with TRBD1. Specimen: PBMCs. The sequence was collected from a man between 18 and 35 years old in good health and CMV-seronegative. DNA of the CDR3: TGTGCCAGCAGTTCGGGACAGGGAAGTTACGAGCAGTACTTC. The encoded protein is CASSSGQGSYEQYF.